This entry lists 30 T cell receptor beta chains sequenced from one sample in a study of human T cells and chemical hapten exposure. Time point in this sample: pre-sensitization, week 0. Treatment reported: therapeutic diphenylcyclopropenone sensitization with weekly scalp DPC. TCRdb itself ran the RACE reads through MiXCR, one entry per CDR3 protein. There are tens of thousands of distinct CDR3 sequences in the sample; 6.7% occur only once, and 1.6% lies in the top ten. Here the sequenced sample was whole blood, taken in connection with sensitization to the hapten diphenylcyclopropenone (DPC). Receptor source: a woman under 40 with alopecia areata. Some clones in this sample may be carry-over from other donors' samples.

This clonotype occurred many times. The chain couples TRBV10-3 to TRBJ1-3, with unresolved D. V lost 7 bases and J 8 bases, leaving 12 bases between the germline ends. The CDR3 is 12 residues long. In germline, CDR1 is ENHRY, CDR2 SYGVKD. The CDR3 bases are TGTGCCATCACCCCCTCCGGGGACACCATATATTTT. It encodes CAITPSGDTIYF.

There are many counts of this clonotype. This chain uses TRBV6-5 with TRBJ2-3; 10 nucleotides match TRBD2. V gave up 0 bases and J gave up 11 bases; unmatched junction bases: 8. This CDR3 is built from 15 residues. CDR1 is MNHEY and CDR2 is SVGAGI in the germline V gene. CDR3 sequence reads: CASSYSWLAGDEQYF. As DNA, the CDR3 is TGTGCCAGCAGTTACTCGTGGCTAGCGGGGGATGAGCAGTATTTT.

This clonotype was detected many times. This chain uses TRBV6-5 with TRBJ2-7; D is possibly TRBD1 or TRBD2 (5 bases each). Per the germline V gene, CDR1 is MNHEY and CDR2 is SVGAGI. V was trimmed by 0 bases and J by 2 bases, leaving 17 bases between them. The CDR3 loop spans 17 amino acids. The CDR3 sequence: CASSYSAPLGVTYEQYF. The CDR3 coding sequence is TGTGCCAGCAGTTACTCGGCCCCCTTGGGGGTAACCTACGAGCAGTACTTC.

As to this clonotype: A much more abundant neighbour one base away suggests this may be a read error. The chain is built from TRBV9 and TRBJ2-1, with a weak D call TRBD1 (6 bases). The germline gives CDR1 SGDLS, CDR2 YYNGEE. V was cut by 0 bases and J by 5 bases, with 12 bases left in between. The CDR3 consists of 15 residues. The CDR3 bases are TGTGCCAGCAGCGTAGATCTGGGGGCCCACAATGAGCAGTTCTTC. Residues: CASSVDLGAHNEQFF.

With respect to this clonotype: A much more abundant neighbour one base away suggests this may be a read error. This chain connects TRBV6-1 to TRBJ2-2; TRBD1 matches 11 bases. Germline CDR1 MNHNS, CDR2 SASEGT. The CDR3 has 18 residues. The CDR3 DNA is TGTGCCAGCAGGGGGGTCGCAGGACAGGGGGCAATCACCGGGGAGCAGTTTTTT. As protein: CASRGVAGQGAITGEQFF.

This clonotype has a count of ten or more. The rearrangement links TRBV5-1 to TRBJ2-3; tentatively, D is TRBD2 (5 bases). Germline V gives CDR1 SGHRS, CDR2 YFSETQ. The CDR3 has 15 amino acids. V was shortened by 4 bases and J by 2 bases, with 14 bases between the two germline ends. The CDR3 is CASSDTSRITDTQYF. CDR3 sequence (DNA): TGCGCCAGCAGCGACACTAGTAGGATCACAGATACGCAGTATTTT.

At least ten counts were recorded for this clonotype. The chain has TRBV6-1 and TRBJ1-2; D is unresolved. V lost 7 bases and J lost 4, with 13 bases in between. Germline CDR1 is MNHNS and CDR2 is SASEGT. This CDR3 region has 13 residues. The DNA of the CDR3 is TGTGCCAGCATCGGGGTATATGGCTATGGCTACACCTTC. Amino acid sequence: CASIGVYGYGYTF.

Many counts were recorded for this clonotype. The chain is built from TRBV20-1 and TRBJ2-3; no clear D. V was cut by 3 bases and J by 0 bases, with 22 bases left in between. CDR3 length equals 18 residues. Looked up from germline, CDR1 is DFQATT and CDR2 is SNEGSKA (reference sequence). The CDR3 bases are TGCAGTGCTAGTTCGCAGGACCTTTTAACCATAAGCACAGATACGCAGTATTTT. Translating gives CSASSQDLLTISTDTQYF.

This clonotype was picked up many times. The chain is built from TRBV20-1 and TRBJ1-2; TRBD1 aligns across 8 bases. CDR3 length equals 14 residues. The trim removed 5 bases at V and 4 bases at J, leaving 9 bases unmatched. Germline assignment: CDR1 DFQATT and CDR2 SNEGSKA (reference sequence). CDR3 DNA: TGCAGTGCTGGACGGACAGGGCGGAGCTATGGCTACACCTTC. This translates into CSAGRTGRSYGYTF.

Only a few counts were recorded for this clonotype. The rearrangement joins TRBV2 to TRBJ2-1; D ambiguous. Germline V CDR1 and CDR2: SNHLY, FYNNEI. The CDR3 covers 11 residues. V gave up 3 bases and J gave up 7 bases, with 4 bases separating them. For the CDR3, the DNA is TGTGCCAGCAGTGATTGGAATGAGCAGTTCTTC. It is translated as CASSDWNEQFF. Variable domain in full (rest from reference TRBV2 and TRBJ2-1): EPEVTQTPSHQVTQMGQEVILRCVPISNHLYFYWYRQILGQKVEFLVSFYNNEISEKSEIFDDQFSVERPDGSNFTLKIRSTKLEDSAMYFCASSDWNEQFFGPGTRLTVL.

This clonotype was observed many times. The chain couples TRBV7-6 to TRBJ2-3; maybe TRBD1 (5 bases). V was shortened by 1 base and J by 4 bases, with 9 bases between the two germline ends. Germline-derived CDR1 and CDR2 are SGHVS and FNYEAQ. This CDR3 is built from 14 residues. Written as DNA, the CDR3 is TGTGCCAGCAGCTTAGGCAGGGAAGCAGATACGCAGTATTTT. Encoded protein: CASSLGREADTQYF.

This clonotype occurred many times. The rearrangement joins TRBV11-2 to TRBJ2-7; perhaps TRBD1 as D (5 bases). Germline values: CDR1 SGHAT, CDR2 FQNNGV. This CDR3 spans 12 amino acids. Trimming shortened V by 5 bases and J by 6 bases, and 11 bases separated the two germline ends. The CDR3 reads CASSPDSFEQYF. The CDR3 bases are TGTGCCAGCAGCCCCGACAGTTTCGAGCAGTACTTC.

The gene calls are TRBV20-1 and TRBJ1-6, with D maybe TRBD1 (6 bases). CDR1 is DFQATT, CDR2 SNEGSKA, per germline (reference sequence). This CDR3 comprises 16 residues. The ends were cut back, 6 bases at V and 1 base at J, with 16 bases in the middle. CDR3 loop: CSALGAGASYNSPLHF. The CDR3 region has the DNA TGCAGTGCCCTTGGGGCGGGGGCGTCCTATAATTCACCCCTCCACTTT.

This clonotype was observed many times. The chain links TRBV25-1 to TRBJ2-7; no definite D call. With 4 bases removed from V and 4 bases from J, the gap between germline ends came to 8 bases. The CDR3 is made up of 12 amino acids. Germline CDR1 MGHDK, CDR2 SYGVNS. The CDR3 spells CASSGVGYEQYF. DNA of the CDR3: TGTGCCAGCAGTGGGGTGGGTTACGAGCAGTACTTC.

The sample holds a few counts of this clonotype. The J gene is TRBJ2-7, the V gene TRBV12-3 or TRBV12-4; a possible D gene is TRBD1 (5 bases). The V gene lost 5 bases and the J gene lost 0 bases, with 17 bases spanning the gap. The CDR3 extends over 16 amino acids. CDR3 in amino acids: CASSPTGRPSSYEQYF. The CDR3, as DNA: TGTGCCAGCAGTCCTACAGGACGGCCCAGCTCCTACGAGCAGTACTTC.

There are many counts of this clonotype. The V and J genes are TRBV6-6 and TRBJ2-2; 7 nucleotides match TRBD2. V trimming: 5 bases; J trimming: 14 bases; junction bases outside the gene matches: 2. Germline V gene lookup returns CDR1 MNHNY and CDR2 SVGAGI (reference sequence). The CDR3 runs to 10 residues. The CDR3 DNA reads TGTGCCAGCAGTCGGGAGGCACTGTTTTTT. This translates into CASSREALFF.

This clonotype was detected a few times. The CDR3 DNA follows: TGTGCCAGCAGCTTGGGGAATTCTCAGCCCCAGCATTTT. Protein sequence: CASSLGNSQPQHF. This chain uses TRBV5-4 with TRBJ1-5; no reliable D call. Germline V gene data show CDR1 as SGHNT and CDR2 as YYREEE (reference sequence). V was shortened by 0 bases and J by 6 bases, with 7 bases between the two germline ends. The CDR3 spans 13 residues.

CDR3 amino acids: CSARGGDKNTEAFF. DNA for the CDR3: TGCAGTGCTAGAGGGGGGGACAAGAACACTGAAGCTTTCTTT. This sequence joins TRBV20-1 and TRBJ1-1; D might be TRBD1 (6 bases). The CDR3 runs 14 residues. Trimming left V 1 base short and J 1 base short, with 10 bases between. Looked up from germline, CDR1 is DFQATT and CDR2 is SNEGSKA (reference sequence).

In its sample, this clonotype was seen many times. V usage is TRBV11-2 and J usage is TRBJ2-3; D remains unclear. The CDR3 covers 13 residues. Germline V gives CDR1 SGHAT, CDR2 FQNNGV. Between the trimmed V and J ends, which lost 5 bases and 6 bases, there was a span of 12 bases. CDR3 bases: TGTGCCAGCAGCCCCACCCGCGGCGATACGCAGTATTTT. Its protein is CASSPTRGDTQYF.

Many counts were recorded for this clonotype. This chain uses TRBV18 with TRBJ1-1, with D possibly matching TRBD1 (6 bases). Trimming took off 6 bases at V and 5 bases at J, with 19 bases between the two ends. Germline V gives CDR1 KGHSH, CDR2 LQKENI. The CDR3 has 15 amino acids. CDR3: CASSRQGPRNTEAFF. DNA of the CDR3: TGTGCCAGCTCCCGCCAGGGGCCACGAAATACTGAAGCTTTCTTT.

There are many counts of this clonotype. The J gene is TRBJ2-3, the V gene TRBV12-3 or TRBV12-4; a possible D gene is TRBD2 (7 bases). Deletions cut 3 bases from V and 4 bases from J, with 14 bases between. The CDR3 is 15 residues long. The DNA for the CDR3 is TGTGCCAGCAGTTTTGGGGGGGGGCTATCAGATACGCAGTATTTT. This encodes CASSFGGGLSDTQYF.

The chain joins TRBV27 to TRBJ2-6, with TRBD1 matching 8 bases. This CDR3 contains 15 residues. The germline CDR1 and CDR2 sequences are MNHEY and SMNVEV (reference sequence). The ends lost 5 bases at V and 2 bases at J; junction bases unmatched: 2. CDR3: CASSIQGAGANVLTF. CDR3 bases: TGTGCCAGCAGTATACAGGGGGCTGGGGCCAACGTCCTGACTTTC.

This clonotype was counted ten times or more. This chain connects TRBV11-2 to TRBJ1-1; TRBD1 aligns across 10 bases. The V gene end was trimmed by 1 base and the J gene end by 10 bases; junction bases not matched to a gene: 18. CDR1 and CDR2 (germline): SGHAT, FQNNGV. This CDR3 comprises 18 residues. This chain's CDR3 is CASSLVSGQGSFRERAFF. The DNA of the CDR3 is TGTGCCAGCAGCTTAGTATCGGGACAGGGGTCCTTTCGTGAAAGAGCTTTCTTT. The whole variable domain, filled in from reference TRBV11-2 and TRBJ1-1, reads EAGVAQSPRYKIIEKRQSVAFWCNPISGHATLYWYQQILGQGPKLLIQFQNNGVVDDSQLPKDRFSAERLKGVDSTLKIQPAKLEDSAVYLCASSLVSGQGSFRERAFFGQGTRLTVV.

This clonotype was seen repeatedly, ten times or more. The chain links TRBV19 to TRBJ1-3, with D maybe TRBD1 (5 bases). CDR1 is LNHDA, CDR2 SQIVND, per germline (reference sequence). V dropped 5 bases and J dropped 0 bases, with 17 bases sitting between them. The CDR3 runs 17 residues. CDR3 bases: TGTGCCAGTAGTTATGGCCGACGGGGCTCCTCTGGAAACACCATATATTTT. Translated, it gives CASSYGRRGSSGNTIYF.

A remark on this clonotype: Given a much more abundant clone one base away, this may be a read error. V gene TRBV25-1 combines with J gene TRBJ2-3; the D gene is possibly TRBD2 (7 bases). Looked up from germline, CDR1 is MGHDK and CDR2 is SYGVNS. Between the trimmed V and J ends, which lost 2 bases and 4 bases, there was a span of 13 bases. The CDR3 spans 15 residues. The CDR3 loop reads CASSENGGPADTQYF. The CDR3 DNA is TGTGCCAGCAGTGAAAACGGGGGGCCCGCAGATACGCAGTATTTT. Filled out from reference TRBV25-1 and TRBJ2-3, the complete variable domain reads EADIYQTPRYLVIGTGKKITLECSQTMGHDKMYWYQQDPGMELHLIHYSYGVNSTEKGDLSSESTVSRIRTEHFPLTLESARPSHTSQYLCASSENGGPADTQYFGPGTRLTVL.

Ten or more counts support this clonotype. The chain is built from TRBV6-1 and TRBJ1-1; D call uncertain. Germline V gives CDR1 MNHNS, CDR2 SASEGT. The germline V and J ends were trimmed by 3 bases and 0 bases, with 8 bases remaining between them. The CDR3 covers 14 residues. CDR3 amino acids: CASSEGSMNTEAFF. The DNA for the CDR3 is TGTGCCAGCAGTGAGGGGTCGATGAACACTGAAGCTTTCTTT.

Many counts were recorded for this clonotype. This sequence joins TRBV3-1 and TRBJ1-4, with D possibly matching TRBD1 (5 bases). This CDR3 comprises 14 residues. V was pared by 0 bases and J by 8 bases, with 10 bases between. Germline CDR1 is LGHDT and CDR2 is YNNKEL (reference sequence). Written as DNA, the CDR3 is TGTGCCAGCAGCCAAGAGGGGGGTAACGAAAAACTGTTTTTT. Protein product: CASSQEGGNEKLFF.

This clonotype was seen ten or more times. This chain joins TRBV7-9 and TRBJ2-3, with D tentatively TRBD2 (5 bases). The V and J ends lost 4 bases and 6 bases respectively, with 8 bases between them. The CDR3 runs 12 residues. Per the germline V gene, CDR1 is SEHNR and CDR2 is FQNEAQ (reference sequence). The DNA for the CDR3 is TGTGCCAGCAGCTCCGTAGCGGATACGCAGTATTTT. Translation gives CASSSVADTQYF.

Many counts were recorded for this clonotype. The chain couples TRBV29-1 to TRBJ2-3, with D hard to call. This CDR3 is 16 amino acids long. V was cut by 0 bases and J by 0 bases, with 13 bases left in between. Looked up from germline, CDR1 is SQVTM and CDR2 is ANQGSEA. The CDR3 sequence is CSVEDWGTVSTDTQYF. Here the CDR3 DNA reads TGCAGCGTTGAAGATTGGGGAACAGTCAGCACAGATACGCAGTATTTT.

This clonotype was counted only a few times. The chain links TRBV19 to TRBJ2-3; a possible D gene is TRBD2 (5 bases). The CDR3 spans 15 residues. The V gene's germline CDR1 is LNHDA and CDR2 SQIVND (reference sequence). V lost 0 bases and J lost 0, with 7 bases in between. Here the CDR3 DNA reads TGTGCCAGTAGTATAGATCCGGGGAGCACAGATACGCAGTATTTT. As protein: CASSIDPGSTDTQYF.